Below are 17 T cell receptor beta chains sequenced from a single sample in a study of post-analysis software for immune sequencing data. Study findings and constraints: In patients, about five TRBV segments were more frequent than in controls, with TRBV5-6, TRBV5-1 and TRBV20-1 among them.

Built from TCR beta cDNA, the libraries had unique molecular identifiers in them. Each CDR3 protein is one row after TCRdb ran MiXCR on the PCR reads. The data show more than 350,000 distinct CDR3 sequences, 39% seen once. Their cognate antigens are unknown. The material sequenced was blood. Source of these receptors: a girl aged 2 to 9 with multiple sclerosis.

The chain is built from TRBV3-1 and TRBJ1-3; 12 nucleotides agree with TRBD1. J was trimmed by 4 bases and V by 4 bases; bases with no gene match: 2. The V gene's germline CDR1 is LGHDT and CDR2 YNNKEL (reference sequence). CDR3 size: 15 residues. The chain's CDR3 is CASSRDRGPGNTIYF. The CDR3 DNA sequence: TGTGCCAGCAGCCGGGACAGGGGGCCAGGAAACACCATATATTTT.

This clonotype was seen a few times. The chain employs TRBV5-6 and TRBJ2-1; 10 positions agree with TRBD2. CDR3 length: 17 residues. Trimming took 1 base from V and 4 from J; bases not matched to a gene: 8. Germline-derived CDR1 and CDR2 are SGHDT and YYEEEE. CDR3 protein: CASSLRTSGARYNEQFF. CDR3 DNA: TGTGCCAGCAGCTTGAGGACTAGCGGCGCCAGGTACAATGAGCAGTTCTTC.

The sample holds a few counts of this clonotype. The chain links TRBV12-3 or TRBV12-4 to TRBJ2-7; a weak D match, TRBD1 (5 bases). This CDR3 has 14 amino acids. V was clipped by 3 bases and J by 3 bases, with 12 bases between them. The CDR3, as DNA: TGTGCCAGCAGTTTCGGCAGGGATATCTACGAGCAGTACTTC. It is translated as CASSFGRDIYEQYF.

This clonotype has more than one count but fewer than ten. This chain uses TRBV9 with TRBJ2-1; D unclear. Between the trimmed V and J ends, which lost 4 bases and 10 bases, there was a span of 12 bases. Germline CDR1 is SGDLS and CDR2 is YYNGEE. CDR3 length equals 12 residues. CDR3: CASSHPRAEQFF. DNA for the CDR3: TGTGCCAGCAGCCACCCAAGGGCAGAGCAGTTCTTC.

In its sample, this clonotype was seen a few times. V and J are TRBV5-5 and TRBJ1-2; the D is unclear. The CDR3 is 11 residues long. From germline, CDR1 is SGHKS and CDR2 YYEKEE (reference sequence). With 2 bases removed from V and 4 bases from J, the gap between germline ends came to 3 bases. In DNA form, the CDR3 reads TGTGCCAGCAGCTTTCTCTATGGCTACACCTTC. It encodes CASSFLYGYTF.

The chain couples TRBV7-8 to TRBJ2-7; D is possibly TRBD1 (6 bases). Trimming shortened V by 0 bases and J by 2 bases, and 14 bases separated the two germline ends. This CDR3 is built from 16 residues. Germline assignment: CDR1 SGHVS and CDR2 FQNEAQ. In nucleotides, the CDR3 is TGTGCCAGCAGCTTAGCTGTGGCAGGGGCAGCCTACGAGCAGTACTTC. Translated: CASSLAVAGAAYEQYF.

This chain connects TRBV7-3 to TRBJ2-7; D is unresolved. The length of the CDR3 is 13 residues. Per the germline V gene, CDR1 is SGHTA and CDR2 is FQGTGA. V shed 2 bases and J shed 9 bases, with 14 bases lying between them. In nucleotides, the CDR3 is TGTGCCAGCAGCTTAGTTAGGGAAGACGTGCAGTACTTC. This codes for CASSLVREDVQYF.

The chain links TRBV28 to TRBJ1-6; the D gene is possibly TRBD1 (6 bases). The CDR3 is 15 amino acids. The V and J ends lost 6 bases and 10 bases respectively, with 19 bases between them. Germline assignment: CDR1 MDHEN and CDR2 SYDVKM. The CDR3 nucleotides read TGTGCCAGCAGCCACAAGGACAGATTTAGGTCACCCCTCCACTTT. Protein sequence: CASSHKDRFRSPLHF.

The chain couples TRBV5-1 to TRBJ1-2, with 9 bases aligning to TRBD1. The ends lost 0 bases at V and 4 bases at J; junction bases unmatched: 7. The CDR3 consists of 16 residues. Looked up from germline, CDR1 is SGHRS and CDR2 is YFSETQ. Written as DNA, the CDR3 is TGCGCCAGCAGCTTGGACTTAGGACAGGGGACCTATGGCTACACCTTC. Translating gives CASSLDLGQGTYGYTF.

Concerning this clonotype: Here the CDR3 omits its conserved ending phenylalanine or tryptophan, so a read error is the likely source. The J gene is TRBJ2-5, the V gene TRBV15, with a tentative D call TRBD1 (5 bases). CDR1 and CDR2 from the germline V gene are LNHNV and YYDKDF (reference sequence). CDR3 size: 16 residues. V dropped 0 bases and J dropped 4 bases, with 15 bases sitting between them. As DNA, the CDR3 is TGTGCCACCAGCAGAGATCGGGCCAGGGCAACAGAGACCCAGTACGTC. It translates to CATSRDRARATETQYV.

The chain is built from TRBV18 and TRBJ1-2; TRBD1 agrees at 11 bases. Germline V lookup: CDR1 KGHSH, CDR2 LQKENI. This CDR3 has 14 amino acids. V shed 6 bases, J shed 6 bases, and the junction held 6 bases outside the gene matches. The CDR3 DNA reads TGTGCCAGCTCCCCCGGGACAGGGGGTAATGGCTACACCTTC. It is translated as CASSPGTGGNGYTF.

The chain has TRBV20-1 and TRBJ2-1, with 8 bases fitting TRBD2. This CDR3 comprises 14 residues. V trimming: 3 bases; J trimming: 7 bases; junction bases outside the gene matches: 8. Germline V CDR1 and CDR2: DFQATT, SNEGSKA (reference sequence). The chain's CDR3 is CSASPPSGSNEQFF. CDR3 in DNA: TGCAGTGCTAGCCCCCCCAGCGGGAGTAATGAGCAGTTCTTC.

This clonotype was seen a few times. This chain uses TRBV4-1 with TRBJ2-3, with D perhaps matching TRBD2 (5 bases). Deletions cut 1 base from V and 6 bases from J, with 14 bases between. Germline-derived CDR1 and CDR2 are MGHRA and YSYEKL. CDR3 length: 15 amino acids. Here the CDR3 DNA reads TGCGCCAGCAGCCAAGTAAGGACGGCGGGTGATACGCAGTATTTT. The encoded protein is CASSQVRTAGDTQYF.

This clonotype was picked up a small number of times. In nucleotides, the CDR3 is TGTGCCAGCAGTTACACTCCAGGGAATGAAAAACTGTTTTTT. Its translation: CASSYTPGNEKLFF. The chain combines TRBV6-5 with TRBJ1-4; perhaps TRBD1 as D (5 bases). Trimming left V 2 bases short and J 5 bases short, with 9 bases between. CDR3 length equals 14 residues. Per the germline V gene, CDR1 is MNHEY and CDR2 is SVGAGI.

V gene TRBV13 combines with J gene TRBJ2-6; maybe TRBD2 (7 bases). Germline V gives CDR1 PRHDT, CDR2 FYEKMQ (reference sequence). Trimming stripped 1 base from V and 0 bases from J, with 13 bases between. The CDR3 is 18 amino acids. The CDR3, as DNA: TGTGCCAGCAGCTTAGCGGGGGGCCGAAGCTCTGGGGCCAACGTCCTGACTTTC. The encoded protein is CASSLAGGRSSGANVLTF.

The chain is built from TRBV10-3 and TRBJ2-5; possibly TRBD1 for D (6 bases). Germline V gene data show CDR1 as ENHRY and CDR2 as SYGVKD. The CDR3 has 13 amino acids. Trimming shortened V by 6 bases and J by 0 bases, and 8 bases separated the two germline ends. The CDR3 DNA reads TGTGCCATCAGCGGACAGCACCAAGAGACCCAGTACTTC. Its translation is CAISGQHQETQYF.

The chain couples TRBV20-1 to TRBJ2-1; D might be TRBD1 or TRBD2, each matching 7 bases. The CDR3 has 15 amino acids. The V end was cut by 2 bases, the J end by 3 bases, with 14 bases between. Germline CDR1 reads DFQATT; CDR2 reads SNEGSKA (reference sequence). CDR3 in DNA: TGCAGTGCTAGATGGCAGGGGGGGGTCTACAATGAGCAGTTCTTC. It encodes CSARWQGGVYNEQFF.